Each of the 14 T cell receptor beta chains below was sequenced from the same sample in a study of cytomegalovirus exposure and HLA in healthy donors. This PCR relied on a set of 60 Vbeta primers and 13 Jbeta primers. Generated by immunoSEQ multiplex PCR, the TCRdb table keeps only in-frame clones and is missing some. The sample contains over 150,000 clones, approximately 76% of which appear only once. The sequenced material came from PBMCs. Receptors originate from a man aged 60 to 75 in good health and CMV-seronegative.

J is TRBJ1-6 and V is TRBV18; 8 bases fit TRBD1. The CDR3 runs to 18 residues. The germline V gene has CDR1 KGHSH and CDR2 LQKENI. J lost 7 bases, V lost 3 bases, and 14 bases had no gene match. CDR3 region: CASSPQSTVQGGNSPLHF. DNA for the CDR3: TGTGCCAGCTCACCTCAGAGCACGGTACAGGGGGGGAATTCACCCCTCCACTTT.

The V and J genes are TRBV28 and TRBJ2-1; D call uncertain. V was cut by 1 base and J by 8 bases, with 18 bases left in between. Germline CDR1 reads MDHEN; CDR2 reads SYDVKM. The CDR3 is 16 amino acids. For the CDR3, the DNA is TGTGCCAGCAGTTTATTTCCTTGGCCAAACGTCCATGAGCAGTTCTTC. Translating it yields CASSLFPWPNVHEQFF. Filled out from reference TRBV28 and TRBJ2-1, the complete variable domain reads DVKVTQSSRYLVKRTGEKVFLECVQDMDHENMFWYRQDPGLGLRLIYFSYDVKMKEKGDIPEGYSVSREKKERFSLILESASTNQTSMYLCASSLFPWPNVHEQFFGPGTRLTVL.

With regard to this clone: The junction shows a germline mismatch at one end, possibly a read error. This chain connects TRBV7-9 to TRBJ2-7; possibly TRBD2 for D (5 bases). The CDR3 contains 15 residues. CDR1 is SEHNR, CDR2 FQNEAQ, per germline (reference sequence). This CDR3 is CSSSPSPPGSYEQYF. As DNA, the CDR3 is TGTTCCAGCAGCCCTAGTCCGCCGGGAAGCTACGAGCAGTACTTC.

The rearrangement joins TRBV28 to TRBJ1-4; possibly TRBD1 for D (6 bases). CDR1 is MDHEN, CDR2 SYDVKM, per germline. This CDR3 spans 13 amino acids. The germline V and J ends were trimmed by 6 bases and 3 bases, with 8 bases remaining between them. CDR3 coding DNA: TGTGCCAGCAGGGGGGCGTCTAATGAAAAACTGTTTTTT. This codes for CASRGASNEKLFF.

The chain couples TRBV28 to TRBJ1-2, with TRBD1 matching 9 bases. V shed 5 bases, J shed 7 bases, and the junction held 8 bases outside the gene matches. The CDR3 is made up of 14 amino acids. Germline loops: CDR1 MDHEN, CDR2 SYDVKM. CDR3 DNA: TGTGCCAGCAGTGTTTACAGGGGGCGGGTTGGCTACACCTTC. As protein: CASSVYRGRVGYTF.

V usage is TRBV7-2 and J usage is TRBJ1-2, with D perhaps matching TRBD1 (6 bases). Trimming shortened V by 5 bases and J by 8 bases, and 24 bases separated the two germline ends. Per germline, CDR1 SGHTA and CDR2 FQGNSA. CDR3 size: 16 residues. CDR3 loop: CASSPYQGRGVEGYTF. The CDR3 DNA reads TGTGCCAGCAGCCCCTATCAGGGCAGGGGCGTGGAGGGCTACACCTTC.

The V gene is TRBV7-3, the J gene TRBJ2-3, with 8 bases identical to TRBD1. V shed 3 bases, J shed 2 bases, and the junction held 4 bases outside the gene matches. Looked up from germline, CDR1 is SGHTA and CDR2 is FQGTGA. This CDR3 is built from 15 residues. CDR3 DNA sequence: TGTGCCAGCAGCTTGAGGACAGGGCTCACAGATACGCAGTATTTT. This gives the protein CASSLRTGLTDTQYF.

This clone has just one count. This chain joins TRBV30 and TRBJ1-5; D ambiguous. Trimming removed 1 base at V and 5 bases at J, with 9 bases between. CDR1 and CDR2 (germline): GTSNPN, SVGIG (reference sequence). The CDR3 consists of 13 residues. The CDR3 here is CAWSGGDHQPQHF. CDR3 sequence (DNA): TGTGCCTGGAGTGGCGGGGATCATCAGCCCCAGCATTTT.

The genes are TRBV7-2 and TRBJ2-2; 8 nucleotides agree with TRBD1. Germline V gives CDR1 SGHTA, CDR2 FQGNSA. J gave up 10 bases and V 5 bases, and 6 bases lay outside the gene matches. The CDR3 length is 13 residues. Here the CDR3 DNA reads TGTGCCAGCAGCCTGGACAGGGAACAGGAGCTGTTTTTT. It encodes CASSLDREQELFF.

The table lists this clone with a count of one. The rearrangement joins TRBV28 to TRBJ1-5; tentative D call: TRBD1 (5 bases). Germline V CDR1 and CDR2: MDHEN, SYDVKM. The CDR3 runs to 14 residues. Trimming took 6 bases from V and 7 from J, leaving 16 bases between them. DNA for the CDR3: TGTGCCAGCAGCGGGGGAGGGAGCGGACAGCCCCAGCATTTT. Its translation: CASSGGGSGQPQHF. The full variable domain, in which reference TRBV28 and TRBJ1-5 provide the parts outside the CDR3, is DVKVTQSSRYLVKRTGEKVFLECVQDMDHENMFWYRQDPGLGLRLIYFSYDVKMKEKGDIPEGYSVSREKKERFSLILESASTNQTSMYLCASSGGGSGQPQHFGDGTRLSIL.

The rearrangement uses TRBV23-1 and TRBJ2-7; 7 bases fit TRBD2. TRBV23-1 is an open reading frame whose function is uncertain. The V and J ends lost 0 bases and 3 bases, in that order; junction bases with no gene match: 5. The CDR3 length is 15 residues. The CDR3 reads CASSQSAGRIYEQYF. The CDR3 DNA is TGCGCCAGCAGTCAATCAGCGGGACGGATCTACGAGCAGTACTTC.

The chain recombines TRBV7-2 with TRBJ1-6; D gene ambiguous. CDR3 size: 14 residues. V was pared by 1 base and J by 12 bases, with 13 bases between. The germline CDR1 and CDR2 sequences are SGHTA and FQGNSA. CDR3 sequence: CASSLGRLGGPLHF. The CDR3 DNA reads as TGTGCCAGCAGCTTAGGTAGGCTAGGAGGACCCCTCCACTTT.

This clone was counted between two and nine times. The chain couples TRBV11-1 to TRBJ2-1, with 9 positions matching TRBD1. The junction had 10 bases not matched to a gene; V was cut back by 8 bases and J by 5 bases. This CDR3 has 15 amino acids. CDR1 and CDR2 from the germline V gene are SGHAT and FQDESV (reference sequence). The CDR3 nucleotides read TGTGCCAGCTCCCCTAACAGGGGGCCTGACAATGAGCAGTTCTTC. It specifies CASSPNRGPDNEQFF.

V and J are TRBV30 and TRBJ2-7, with 8 bases aligning to TRBD1. V was pared by 0 bases and J by 3 bases, with 4 bases of the junction left unmatched. This CDR3 is built from 14 residues. CDR1 is GTSNPN, CDR2 SVGIG, per germline (reference sequence). CDR3 loop: CAWSVGTGIYEQYF. In nucleotides, the CDR3 is TGTGCCTGGAGTGTCGGGACAGGCATCTACGAGCAGTACTTC.